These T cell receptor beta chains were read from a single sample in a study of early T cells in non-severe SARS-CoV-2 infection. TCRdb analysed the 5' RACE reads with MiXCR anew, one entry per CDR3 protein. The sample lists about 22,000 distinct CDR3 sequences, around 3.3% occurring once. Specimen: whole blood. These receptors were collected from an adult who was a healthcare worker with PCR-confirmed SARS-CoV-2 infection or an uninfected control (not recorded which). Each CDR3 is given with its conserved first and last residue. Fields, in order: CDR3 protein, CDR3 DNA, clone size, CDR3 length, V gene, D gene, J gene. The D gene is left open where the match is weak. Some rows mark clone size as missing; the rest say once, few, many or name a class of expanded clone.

CDR3: CASSPTGGRGNTIYF; DNA: TGTGCCAGCAGCCCTACAGGGGGGCGCGGAAACACCATATATTTT; size: few; length: 15; V: TRBV7-8; D: TRBD1; J: TRBJ1-3
CDR3: CASSLETGGIGYTF; DNA: TGCGCCAGCAGCTTGGAGACAGGGGGGATTGGCTACACCTTC; size: many; length: 14; V: TRBV5-1; D: TRBD1; J: TRBJ1-2
CDR3: CASSLDATGGNEQFF; DNA: TGTGCCAGCAGCTTAGATGCCACAGGGGGCAATGAGCAGTTCTTC; size: many; length: 15; V: TRBV11-2; D: TRBD1; J: TRBJ2-1
CDR3: CASRLGTLNTEAFF; DNA: TGTGCCAGCAGGCTCGGGACACTGAACACTGAAGCTTTCTTT; size: many; length: 14; V: TRBV12-3/TRBV12-4; D: NA; J: TRBJ1-1
CDR3: CASSPGHSSYEQYF; DNA: TGTGCCAGCAGTCCCGGACATTCCTCCTACGAGCAGTACTTC; size: many; length: 14; V: TRBV6-6; D: NA; J: TRBJ2-7
CDR3: CSVAPVTGGQETQYF; DNA: TGCAGCGTTGCCCCCGTTACAGGGGGCCAAGAGACCCAGTACTTC; size: NA; length: 15; V: TRBV29-1; D: TRBD1; J: TRBJ2-5
CDR3: CSAMPLSAYEQYF; DNA: TGCAGTGCTATGCCTTTGAGCGCTTACGAGCAGTACTTC; size: medium-sized; length: 13; V: TRBV20-1; D: NA; J: TRBJ2-7
CDR3: CASSRGQSKNIQYF; DNA: TGTGCCAGCAGCCGAGGACAGTCCAAAAACATTCAGTACTTC; size: many; length: 14; V: TRBV12-3/TRBV12-4; D: NA; J: TRBJ2-4
CDR3: CASSLEPSGDTQYF; DNA: TGCGCCAGCAGCTTGGAGCCTAGCGGAGATACGCAGTATTTT; size: many; length: 14; V: TRBV5-1; D: TRBD2; J: TRBJ2-3
CDR3: CASSSDTTYEQYF; DNA: TGTGCCAGCAGTTCGGACACGACCTACGAGCAGTACTTC; size: few; length: 13; V: TRBV2; D: NA; J: TRBJ2-7
CDR3: CASSPGLGVEQYF; DNA: TGTGCCAGCAGCCCTGGACTAGGGGTAGAGCAGTACTTC; size: NA; length: 13; V: TRBV12-3/TRBV12-4; D: TRBD2; J: TRBJ2-7
CDR3: CSARSASGGASEQYF; DNA: TGCAGTGCTAGATCCGCTAGCGGGGGGGCGTCCGAGCAGTACTTC; size: many; length: 15; V: TRBV20-1; D: TRBD2; J: TRBJ2-7
CDR3: CASSVQGAKQPQHF; DNA: TGTGCCAGCAGTGTACAGGGGGCGAAGCAGCCCCAGCATTTT; size: many; length: 14; V: TRBV27; D: TRBD1; J: TRBJ1-5
CDR3: CASSRSGIGAYEQYF; DNA: TGTGCCAGCAGTAGATCCGGGATAGGAGCCTACGAGCAGTACTTC; size: NA; length: 15; V: TRBV2; D: NA; J: TRBJ2-7
CDR3: CASSSPSRTSGKAEQYF; DNA: TGTGCCAGCAGCAGCCCCAGTAGGACTAGCGGGAAAGCCGAGCAGTACTTC; size: many; length: 17; V: TRBV21-1; D: NA; J: TRBJ2-7
CDR3: CASSLFKGPNYGYTF; DNA: TGTGCCAGCAGCTTATTCAAGGGGCCGAACTATGGCTACACCTTC; size: medium-sized; length: 15; V: TRBV7-9; D: NA; J: TRBJ1-2
CDR3: CASSLGGFNSPLHF; DNA: TGTGCCAGCAGTTTAGGGGGATTCAATTCACCCCTCCACTTT; size: few; length: 14; V: TRBV28; D: NA; J: TRBJ1-6
CDR3: CASSEPGGGHEQFF; DNA: TGTGCCAGCAGTGAACCAGGGGGAGGCCATGAGCAGTTCTTC; size: many; length: 14; V: TRBV25-1; D: NA; J: TRBJ2-1
CDR3: CASTGGGAGATDTQYF; DNA: TGTGCCAGCACCGGCGGGGGAGCGGGAGCCACAGATACGCAGTATTTT; size: NA; length: 16; V: TRBV11-2; D: TRBD2; J: TRBJ2-3
CDR3: CASSQDLGTYPYNEQFF; DNA: TGCGCCAGCAGCCAAGATCTGGGGACATATCCCTACAATGAGCAGTTCTTC; size: NA; length: 17; V: TRBV4-3; D: NA; J: TRBJ2-1
CDR3: CASSGQGYEQYF; DNA: TGTGCCAGCAGCGGACAGGGTTACGAGCAGTACTTC; size: NA; length: 12; V: TRBV11-2; D: TRBD1; J: TRBJ2-7
CDR3: CASSHLGSNTEAFF; DNA: TGTGCCAGCAGCCATCTGGGATCTAACACTGAAGCTTTCTTT; size: many; length: 14; V: TRBV14; D: NA; J: TRBJ1-1
CDR3: CASSPRGGEVEKLFF; DNA: TGTGCCAGCAGCCCCCGGGGAGGGGAGGTGGAAAAACTGTTTTTT; size: NA; length: 15; V: TRBV3-1; D: NA; J: TRBJ1-4
CDR3: CASANSMNTEAFF; DNA: TGTGCCAGCGCGAATTCTATGAACACTGAAGCTTTCTTT; size: many; length: 13; V: TRBV6-2/TRBV6-3; D: NA; J: TRBJ1-1
CDR3: CSVDSGATEAFF; DNA: TGCAGCGTTGATTCAGGGGCCACTGAAGCTTTCTTT; size: many; length: 12; V: TRBV29-1; D: NA; J: TRBJ1-1
CDR3: CASRRYRDEKLFF; DNA: TGTGCCAGCAGGCGTTACAGGGATGAAAAACTGTTTTTT; size: many; length: 13; V: TRBV12-3/TRBV12-4; D: NA; J: TRBJ1-4
CDR3: CASRPGQGIKPQHF; DNA: TGTGCCAGCAGACCGGGACAGGGGATTAAGCCCCAGCATTTT; size: many; length: 14; V: TRBV6-6; D: TRBD1; J: TRBJ1-5
CDR3: CASSWGANTEAFF; DNA: TGTGCCAGCAGCTGGGGGGCGAACACTGAAGCTTTCTTT; size: many; length: 13; V: TRBV7-8; D: NA; J: TRBJ1-1